These T cell receptor beta chains were read from a single sample in a study of vaccination and CD4 T cells after COVID-19. Their cognate antigens are unknown. TCRdb ran MiXCR on the PCR reads and lists one entry per CDR3 protein. The sample has about 14,000 distinct CDR3 sequences, roughly 21% seen once; the top ten hold 15%. Sequenced input: cultured CD4+ T cells from blood. The receptors originated from a human donor with COVID-19. Both conserved end residues are part of each CDR3.

>TRBV6-2/TRBV6-3|TRBJ2-7
CASSRTSGGPWEQYF
>TRBV19|TRBJ1-4
CASSIMRSANEKLFF
>TRBV12-5|TRBJ2-3
CASAVSDTQYF
>TRBV5-1|TRBJ1-2
CASSLSGGTYGYTF
>TRBV11-3|TRBJ2-3
CASSFALQGADTQYF
>TRBV25-1|TRBJ1-4
CASSGPGFPNEKLFF
>TRBV12-5|TRBJ1-5
CASYGGWANQPQHF
>TRBV4-2|TRBJ2-3
CASSQEMAQRTDTQYF
>TRBV24-1|TRBJ1-5
CATSDSRPGTGNSNQPQHF
>TRBV6-2/TRBV6-3|TRBJ1-1
CASRDEVQAFF
>TRBV6-4|TRBJ2-7
CASSPHSAYEQYF
>TRBV20-1|TRBJ1-1
CSARPTTGGPEAFF
>TRBV7-2|TRBJ2-2
CASSLPTNTGELFF
>TRBV7-2|TRBJ1-2
CASSLVADTYGYTF
>TRBV7-7|TRBJ2-5
CASSLSNQETQYF
>TRBV2|TRBJ1-5
CASSGSDSYSNQPQHF
>TRBV7-9|TRBJ2-7
CASTNSYEQYF
>TRBV6-1|TRBJ1-5
CASSRGQDNQPQHF
>TRBV2|TRBJ1-4
CASRGTGREKLFF
>TRBV15|TRBJ2-7
CASSPGTEPYEQYF
>TRBV10-3|TRBJ2-2
CAISEPQGRRNTGELFF
>TRBV28|TRBJ1-1
CASSFPRAAPATEAFF
>TRBV6-1|TRBJ2-7
CASSPGPKYEQYF
>TRBV28|TRBJ2-4
CASSSPGTANKNIQYF
>TRBV6-5|TRBJ1-1
CVSSYSGTANTEAFF
>TRBV6-5|TRBJ2-5
CASSFDFGETQYF
>TRBV12-2|TRBJ2-7
CASPLLGPAEQYF
>TRBV20-1|TRBJ1-1
CSARPMGVSMNTEAFF
>TRBV28|TRBJ1-2
CASRPDRGSGYTF
>TRBV5-1|TRBJ2-3
CASSLEPATSTDTQYF
>TRBV20-1|TRBJ2-7
CSARDRGSSYEQYF
>TRBV6-1|TRBJ2-1
CASTSPGGSAFF
>TRBV6-1|TRBJ2-7
CASSRLTGTWEQYF
>TRBV28|TRBJ1-1
CASRGPMTGGRDTEAFF
>TRBV6-1|TRBJ2-1
CASSQRGTNNEQFF
>TRBV6-5|TRBJ2-2
CASRYPKGRGPHTGELFF
>TRBV5-4|TRBJ1-1
CASSIRTDSAEAFF